Reported below is one TCR beta chain. This specimen belongs to a study of blood T cell repertoires in COVID-19. The CDR3 is made up of 16 amino acids. CDR1 and CDR2 (germline): SGDLS, YYNGEE. Between the trimmed V and J ends, which lost 0 bases and 7 bases, there was a span of 14 bases. The table came from immunoSEQ multiplex PCR; TCRdb's copy has only in-frame clones and leaves some out. This table has roughly 84,000 clones, roughly 80% appearing once. Source material: peripheral blood. This chain joins TRBV9 and TRBJ1-6, with TRBD1 as a possible D gene (6 bases). The TCR originated in an elderly woman with acute or convalescent COVID-19. The CDR3 coding sequence is TGTGCCAGCAGCGTAGTGGGGGCCCCCGGCAATTCACCCCTCCACTTT. Its protein product is CASSVVGAPGNSPLHF.